Included here is one T cell receptor (beta chain) sequence, with context. What it recognizes is unknown. Method: immunoSEQ multiplex PCR; TCRdb's copy keeps in-frame clones and lacks some. This table holds 120,000 to 150,000 clones, around 93% found once. The data stem from a study of T cell responses to AZD1222 COVID-19 vaccine. Notes on the study in general: None of the repertoires were sampled until the peak T cell response had passed.

V was trimmed by 7 bases and J by 4 bases, leaving 13 bases between them. In germline, CDR1 is MNHEY, CDR2 SVGAGI. This CDR3 is 13 amino acids long. The TCR was taken from an adult in good health. The source was peripheral blood, collected on day 0 of AZD1222 vaccination. The rearrangement joins TRBV6-5 to TRBJ2-5, with D perhaps matching TRBD1 (5 bases). Written as DNA, the CDR3 is TGTGCCAGCAACAACCCAGGGCGAGAGACCCAGTACTTC. Translating gives CASNNPGRETQYF.